The 10 T cell receptor beta chains presented below share a single source sample, sequenced in a study of CXCR3-negative and CXCR3-positive naive CD8 T cells. All TRB cDNA libraries came from 5' RACE performed with UMI labels. For each CDR3 protein, TCRdb gives one entry from its re-call of the 5' RACE reads, without DNA. This sample's table reports several thousand distinct CDR3 sequences. Study-level results: TRB CDR3s of CXCR3-positive naive cells were more hydrophobic than those of CXCR3-negative naive cells.

No antigen has been assigned to these receptors. The sequenced sample was naive CXCR3+ CD8+ T cells from blood. Subset of the sample: CD45RO-CCR7+CD27+CD95- naive CD8+ T cells expressing CXCR3 (TNR3+). The receptors here all came from a human donor in good health. Some clones in this sample may be carry-over from other donors' samples.

The V call is TRBV2, the J call TRBJ2-2; TCRdb proposes TRBD2, but this gene call is untestable without DNA. The CDR3 extends over 15 amino acids. The germline CDR1 and CDR2 sequences are SNHLY and FYNNEI. The CDR3 loop is CASSEQRPNTGELFF.

This clonotype ranks as medium-sized (0.01 to 0.1%) in terms of frequency. The rearrangement links TRBV27 to TRBJ2-1; the TRBD2 assignment by TCRdb is unverifiable without DNA. CDR3 size: 15 residues. Germline-derived CDR1 and CDR2 are MNHEY and SMNVEV (reference sequence). This chain's CDR3 is CASSLWRERYNEQFF.

This clonotype is classed as medium-sized by frequency. The chain uses TRBV12-3 or TRBV12-4 and TRBJ2-3; lacking DNA, the TRBD1 call made by TCRdb goes unchecked. This CDR3 is 14 amino acids long. The CDR3 spells CASSSGGYTDTQYF.

The genes are TRBV27 and TRBJ2-7; as DNA is missing, the TRBD1 call by TCRdb cannot be tested. Germline CDR1 MNHEY, CDR2 SMNVEV (reference sequence). The CDR3 runs 14 residues. CDR3 amino acids: CASSLGQAGYEQYF.

This rearrangement joins TRBV7-9 to TRBJ1-2; no DNA is available, so the TRBD1 call from TCRdb remains unchecked. The CDR3 has 13 amino acids. Looked up from germline, CDR1 is SEHNR and CDR2 is FQNEAQ (reference sequence). The CDR3 here is CASSPTGNYGYTF. Filled out from reference TRBV7-9 and TRBJ1-2, the complete variable domain reads DTGVSQNPRHKITKRGQNVTFRCDPISEHNRLYWYRQTLGQGPEFLTYFQNEAQLEKSRLLSDRFSAERPKGSFSTLEIQRTEQGDSAMYLCASSPTGNYGYTFGSGTRLTVV.

The chain recombines TRBV6-5 with TRBJ1-5. The germline V gene has CDR1 MNHEY and CDR2 SVGAGI. The CDR3 contains 14 residues. CDR3 region: CASSPSDILQPQHF.

The rearrangement links TRBV5-1 to TRBJ1-1. Germline V gene sequence: CDR1 SGHRS, CDR2 YFSETQ. This CDR3 has 12 amino acids. The chain's CDR3 is CASSLVRTEAFF. Variable domain in full (rest from reference TRBV5-1 and TRBJ1-1): KAGVTQTPRYLIKTRGQQVTLSCSPISGHRSVSWYQQTPGQGLQFLFEYFSETQRNKGNFPGRFSGRQFSNSRSEMNVSTLELGDSALYLCASSLVRTEAFFGQGTRLTVV.

This chain uses TRBV29-1 with TRBJ2-1; TCRdb outputs TRBD1, but without DNA this stays unchecked. Germline loops: CDR1 SQVTM, CDR2 ANQGSEA. The CDR3 runs 13 residues. CDR3 loop: CSVAETGGNEQFF.

The chain has TRBV28 and TRBJ2-1. The germline V gene encodes CDR1 MDHEN and CDR2 SYDVKM. The CDR3 is 18 amino acids. The CDR3 loop reads CASSLISFGLHSYNEQFF. Full variable domain (outside the CDR3, taken from reference TRBV28 and TRBJ2-1): DVKVTQSSRYLVKRTGEKVFLECVQDMDHENMFWYRQDPGLGLRLIYFSYDVKMKEKGDIPEGYSVSREKKERFSLILESASTNQTSMYLCASSLISFGLHSYNEQFFGPGTRLTVL.

Frequency places this clonotype as medium-sized. The chain carries TRBV28 and TRBJ2-1; there is no DNA to check the TCRdb D call of TRBD2. This CDR3 has 19 amino acids. Germline V gene lookup returns CDR1 MDHEN and CDR2 SYDVKM. CDR3 residues: CASSLDLPHLGGPYNEQFF. The whole variable domain, remainder taken from reference TRBV28 and TRBJ2-1, is DVKVTQSSRYLVKRTGEKVFLECVQDMDHENMFWYRQDPGLGLRLIYFSYDVKMKEKGDIPEGYSVSREKKERFSLILESASTNQTSMYLCASSLDLPHLGGPYNEQFFGPGTRLTVL.